The T cell receptor beta chain under discussion was sequenced for a study of T cell changes during pregnancy in multiple sclerosis. Trimming shortened V by 3 bases and J by 6 bases, and 17 bases separated the two germline ends. The CDR3 extends over 15 amino acids. The germline CDR1 and CDR2 sequences are MGHDK and SYGVNS. The assay was immunoSEQ multiplex PCR, and TCRdb's table has in-frame clones only and misses some. The sample has about 67,000 clones, just over 90% seen once. This clonotype was sampled from a female donor with multiple sclerosis, enrolled in a pregnancy study. The chain is built from TRBV25-1 and TRBJ1-2; D uncertain. The source material was peripheral blood, sampled after pregnancy. The CDR3 spells CASSDHGLLVHGYTF. For the CDR3, the DNA is TGTGCCAGCAGTGACCACGGACTATTGGTTCATGGCTACACCTTC.